Sequencing of this T cell receptor beta chain was carried out in a study of blood T cells in healthy people across ages. Looked up from germline, CDR1 is SGHKS and CDR2 is YYEKEE (reference sequence). This CDR3 has 15 amino acids. A second PCR of about 6 to 11 cycles used a sample-barcoded 5' primer and a J-beta primer mix. One entry per CDR3 protein results from TCRdb running MiXCR on the 5' RACE reads. The table shows 600,000 or so distinct CDR3 sequences, with roughly 21% occurring only once. Peripheral blood, roughly 9.3 milliliters per donor, was collected. This clonotype was sampled from a man between 65 and 85 years old in good health. Sequencing was performed on blood. This sequence joins TRBV5-5 and TRBJ2-5; 7 bases agree with TRBD1. Near its end, the DNA agrees better with TRBJ2-7, so the J call may be wrong. CDR3 in amino acids: CASSSDRLSSYEQYF. Here the CDR3 DNA reads TGTGCCAGCAGCTCGGACAGGTTAAGCTCCTACGAGCAGTACTTC.